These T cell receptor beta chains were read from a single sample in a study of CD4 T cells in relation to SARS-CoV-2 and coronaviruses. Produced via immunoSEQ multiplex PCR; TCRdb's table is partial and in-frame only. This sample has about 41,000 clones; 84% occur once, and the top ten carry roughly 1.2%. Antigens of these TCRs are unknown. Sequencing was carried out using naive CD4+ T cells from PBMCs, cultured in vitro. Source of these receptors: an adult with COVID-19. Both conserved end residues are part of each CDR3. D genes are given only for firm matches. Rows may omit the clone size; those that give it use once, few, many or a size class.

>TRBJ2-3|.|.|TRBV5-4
CASSLDLTDTQYF
TGTGCCAGCAGCTTGGATCTGACAGATACGCAGTATTTT
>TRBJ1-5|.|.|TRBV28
CASSLRGWRANQPQHF
TGTGCCAGCAGTTTAAGGGGGTGGCGAGCAAATCAGCCCCAGCATTTT
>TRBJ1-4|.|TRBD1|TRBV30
CAWTSTGTANEKLFF
TGTGCCTGGACCTCAACCGGGACAGCGAATGAAAAACTGTTTTTT
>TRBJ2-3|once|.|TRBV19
CASSIEYLTSQRDTQYF
TGTGCCAGTAGTATAGAGTACCTGACATCCCAGCGGGATACGCAGTATTTT
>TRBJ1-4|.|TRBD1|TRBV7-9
CASRGTGVHNEKLFF
TGTGCCAGCAGGGGGACAGGGGTCCATAATGAAAAACTGTTTTTT
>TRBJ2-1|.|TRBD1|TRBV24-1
CATSDSRQGVGNEQFF
TGTGCCACCAGTGATTCCCGACAGGGGGTAGGGAATGAGCAGTTCTTC
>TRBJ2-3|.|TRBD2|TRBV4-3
CASSQEGLAGTHTDTQYF
TGCGCCAGCAGCCAAGAAGGACTAGCGGGCACCCACACAGATACGCAGTATTTT
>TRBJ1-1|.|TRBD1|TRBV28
CASSTLGTGSNTEAFF
TGTGCCAGCAGTACCCTGGGGACAGGATCGAACACTGAAGCTTTCTTT
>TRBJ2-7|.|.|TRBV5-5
CASSLGTVYEQYF
TGTGCCAGCAGCTTGGGGACAGTCTACGAGCAGTACTTC
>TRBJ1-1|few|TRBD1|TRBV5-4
CASSLALDRETEAFF
TGTGCCAGCAGCTTGGCCCTAGACAGGGAGACTGAAGCTTTCTTT
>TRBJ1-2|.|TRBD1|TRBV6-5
CASRPGQGDYGYTF
TGTGCCAGCAGACCTGGACAGGGGGACTATGGCTACACCTTC
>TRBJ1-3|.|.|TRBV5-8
CASSFPPRRAPGNTIYF
TGTGCCAGCAGCTTCCCCCCCCGCAGGGCACCTGGAAACACCATATATTTT
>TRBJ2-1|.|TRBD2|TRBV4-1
CASSQSPSGNEQFF
TGCGCCAGCAGCCAATCCCCTAGCGGCAATGAGCAGTTCTTC
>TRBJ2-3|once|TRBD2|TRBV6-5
CASMALAGGPHTQYF
TGTGCCAGCATGGCACTAGCGGGAGGGCCGCATACGCAGTATTTT
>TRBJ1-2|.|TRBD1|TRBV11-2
CASSLVPADRGSGYTF
TGTGCCAGCAGCTTAGTTCCGGCGGACAGGGGCTCTGGCTACACCTTC
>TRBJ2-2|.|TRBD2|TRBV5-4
CASSAGPGLAGATGELFF
TGTGCCAGCAGCGCCGGACCCGGACTAGCGGGAGCCACCGGGGAGCTGTTTTTT
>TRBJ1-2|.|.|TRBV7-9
CASSSTGMGGYTF
TGTGCCAGCAGTTCCACAGGGATGGGGGGCTACACCTTC
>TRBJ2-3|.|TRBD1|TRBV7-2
CASSTQGYTQYF
TGTGCCAGCAGCACACAGGGGTATACGCAGTATTTT
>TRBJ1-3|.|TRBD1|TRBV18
CASSPGTGLSGNTIYF
TGTGCCAGCTCACCGGGGACAGGACTCTCTGGAAACACCATATATTTT
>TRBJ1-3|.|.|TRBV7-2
CASSRVQGLSGNTIYF
TGTGCCAGCAGCCGCGTCCAGGGACTCTCTGGAAACACCATATATTTT
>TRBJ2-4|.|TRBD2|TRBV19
CASSPTGGGGGAKNIQYF
TGTGCCAGTTCACCTACGGGCGGGGGAGGTGGGGCCAAAAACATTCAGTACTTC
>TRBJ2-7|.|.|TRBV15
CATSRGIVEQYF
TGTGCCACCAGCAGAGGGATCGTCGAGCAGTACTTC
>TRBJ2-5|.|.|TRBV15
CATSRFTGSETQYF
TGTGCCACCAGCAGATTTACAGGGTCAGAGACCCAGTACTTC
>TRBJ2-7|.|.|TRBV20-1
CSAREVSAVQF
TGCAGTGCTAGAGAGGTTTCGGCCGTACAGTTC
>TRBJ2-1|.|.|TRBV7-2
CASSLGVHRNEQFF
TGTGCCAGCAGCTTAGGCGTGCATCGGAATGAGCAGTTCTTC
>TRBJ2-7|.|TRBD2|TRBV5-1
CASSFVVSGASYEQYF
TGCGCCAGCAGCTTTGTTGTTAGCGGGGCTTCCTACGAGCAGTACTTC
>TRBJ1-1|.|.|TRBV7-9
CASSFIGLNTEAFF
TGTGCCAGCAGCTTTATAGGGTTAAACACTGAAGCTTTCTTT
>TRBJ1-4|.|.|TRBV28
CASSTATNEKLFF
TGTGCCAGCAGCACTGCAACTAATGAAAAACTGTTTTTT
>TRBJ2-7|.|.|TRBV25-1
CASSFSGIYEQYF
TGTGCCAGCAGTTTCTCGGGAATTTACGAGCAGTACTTC
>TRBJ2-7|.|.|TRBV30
CAWSVRGGRYEQYF
TGTGCCTGGAGTGTCAGGGGGGGAAGGTACGAGCAGTACTTC
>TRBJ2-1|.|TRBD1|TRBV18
CASSPGTAGAHNEQFF
TGTGCCAGCTCACCAGGGACAGCCGGTGCTCACAATGAGCAGTTCTTC
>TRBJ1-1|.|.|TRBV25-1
CASSELTVLEAFF
TGTGCCAGCAGTGAATTAACAGTCCTTGAAGCTTTCTTT
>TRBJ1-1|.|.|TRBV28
CASSFHNPNTEAFF
TGTGCCAGCAGTTTTCACAATCCAAACACTGAAGCTTTCTTT
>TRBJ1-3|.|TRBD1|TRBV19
CASSLRTGASSGNTIYF
TGTGCCAGTAGTTTGCGGACAGGCGCGAGCTCTGGAAACACCATATATTTT
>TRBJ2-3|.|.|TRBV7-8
CASSPFLDTQYF
TGTGCCAGCAGCCCATTCTTAGATACGCAGTATTTT
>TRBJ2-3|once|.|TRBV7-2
CASSLVAKLLSTDTQYF
TGTGCCAGCAGCTTAGTAGCCAAACTCCTTAGCACAGATACGCAGTATTTT
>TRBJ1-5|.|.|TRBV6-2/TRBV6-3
CASSYSPGSNQPQHF
TGTGCCAGCAGTTACTCGCCGGGGAGCAATCAGCCCCAGCATTTT
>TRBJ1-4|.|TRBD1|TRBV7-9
CASSLRQGGKLFF
TGTGCCAGCAGCTTGCGACAGGGAGGCAAACTGTTTTTT
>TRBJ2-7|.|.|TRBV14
CASSQGFGQNLYEQYF
TGTGCCAGCAGCCAAGGGTTTGGCCAGAACCTCTACGAGCAGTACTTC
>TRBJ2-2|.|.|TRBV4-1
CASRQRGGGNTGELFF
TGCGCCAGCAGGCAAAGAGGGGGAGGGAACACCGGGGAGCTGTTTTTT
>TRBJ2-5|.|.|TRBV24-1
CATSDRWGAETQYF
TGTGCCACCAGTGATAGATGGGGGGCGGAGACCCAGTACTTC
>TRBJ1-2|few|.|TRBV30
CAWYRDYGYTF
TGTGCCTGGTACAGGGACTATGGCTACACCTTC
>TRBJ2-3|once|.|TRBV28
CASSPVRPRYTQYF
TGTGCCAGCAGTCCGGTGCGGCCCCGTTATACGCAGTATTTT
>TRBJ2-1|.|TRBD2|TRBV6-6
CASSPGTSGAYNEQFF
TGTGCCAGCAGTCCCGGGACTAGCGGAGCCTACAATGAGCAGTTCTTC
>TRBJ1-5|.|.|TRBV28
CASSFWGLKKVNQPQHF
TGTGCCAGCAGTTTTTGGGGACTGAAGAAGGTGAATCAGCCCCAGCATTTT
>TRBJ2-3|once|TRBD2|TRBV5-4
CASSSGLAGGGVRDTQYF
TGTGCCAGCAGCTCGGGACTAGCGGGAGGAGGAGTAAGAGATACGCAGTATTTT
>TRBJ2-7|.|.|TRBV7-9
CASSLGPPYEQYF
TGTGCCAGCAGCTTAGGACCCCCCTACGAGCAGTACTTC
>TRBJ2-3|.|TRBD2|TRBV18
CASSPLITSGTDTQYF
TGTGCCAGCTCACCACTTATTACTAGCGGCACAGATACGCAGTATTTT
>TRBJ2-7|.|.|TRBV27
CASSRTAQLSYEQYF
TGTGCCAGCAGCCGGACAGCCCAGCTTTCCTACGAGCAGTACTTC
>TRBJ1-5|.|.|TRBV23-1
CASSHPRGASQPQHF
TGCGCCAGCAGTCACCCCCGGGGGGCTAGTCAGCCCCAGCATTTT
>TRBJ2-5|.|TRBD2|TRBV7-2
CASSYTSGRPQETQYF
TGTGCCAGCAGCTATACTAGCGGGAGGCCCCAAGAGACCCAGTACTTC
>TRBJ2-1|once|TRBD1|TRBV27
CASSPPDRGRSYNEQFF
TGTGCCAGCAGTCCGCCGGACAGGGGGCGTTCCTACAATGAGCAGTTCTTC
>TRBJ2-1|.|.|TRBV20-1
CSASPYEQFF
TGCAGTGCTAGTCCGTATGAGCAGTTCTTC